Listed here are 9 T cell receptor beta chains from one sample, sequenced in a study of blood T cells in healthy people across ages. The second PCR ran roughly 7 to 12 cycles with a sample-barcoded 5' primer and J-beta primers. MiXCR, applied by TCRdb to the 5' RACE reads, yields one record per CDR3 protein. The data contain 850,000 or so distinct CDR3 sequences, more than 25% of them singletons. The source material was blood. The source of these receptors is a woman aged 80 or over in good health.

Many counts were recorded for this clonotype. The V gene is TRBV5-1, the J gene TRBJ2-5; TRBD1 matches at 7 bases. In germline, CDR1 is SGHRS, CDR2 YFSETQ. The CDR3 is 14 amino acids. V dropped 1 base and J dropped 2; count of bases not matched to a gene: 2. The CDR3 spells CASSLLTGQETQYF. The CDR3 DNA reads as TGCGCCAGCAGCTTGTTGACAGGGCAAGAGACCCAGTACTTC.

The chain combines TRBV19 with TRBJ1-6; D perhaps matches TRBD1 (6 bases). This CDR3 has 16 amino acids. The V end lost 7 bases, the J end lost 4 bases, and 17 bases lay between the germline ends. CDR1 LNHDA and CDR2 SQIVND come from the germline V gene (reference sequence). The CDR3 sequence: CASNPDRPSYNSPLHF. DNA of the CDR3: TGTGCCAGTAACCCGGACAGACCTTCTTATAATTCACCCCTCCACTTT.

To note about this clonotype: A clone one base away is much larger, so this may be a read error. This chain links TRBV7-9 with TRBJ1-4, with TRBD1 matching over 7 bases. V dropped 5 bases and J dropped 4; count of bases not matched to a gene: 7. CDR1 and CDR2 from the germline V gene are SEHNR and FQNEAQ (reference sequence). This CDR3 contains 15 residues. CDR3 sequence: CASSAETGNNEKLFF. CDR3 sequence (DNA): TGTGCCAGCAGCGCCGAGACAGGGAATAATGAAAAACTGTTTTTT.

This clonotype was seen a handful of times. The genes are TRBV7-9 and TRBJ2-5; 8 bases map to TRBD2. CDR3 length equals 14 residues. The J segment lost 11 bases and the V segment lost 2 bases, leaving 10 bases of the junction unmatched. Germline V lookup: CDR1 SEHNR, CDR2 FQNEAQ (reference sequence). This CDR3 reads CASSLSGGHNEQYF. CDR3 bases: TGTGCCAGCAGCTTATCGGGGGGGCACAATGAGCAGTACTTC.

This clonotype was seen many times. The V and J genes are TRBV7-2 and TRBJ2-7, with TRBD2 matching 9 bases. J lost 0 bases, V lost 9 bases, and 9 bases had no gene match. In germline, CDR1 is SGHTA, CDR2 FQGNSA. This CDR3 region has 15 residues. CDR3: CASGVAGDSSYEQYF. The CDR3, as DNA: TGTGCCAGTGGAGTAGCGGGGGACTCCTCCTACGAGCAGTACTTC.

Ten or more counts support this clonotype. This chain's CDR3 is CASSITSGGDTQYF. The CDR3 DNA follows: TGTGCCAGCAGCATAACTAGCGGGGGAGATACGCAGTATTTT. This chain uses TRBV7-2 with TRBJ2-3; 11 bases line up with TRBD2. Germline loops: CDR1 SGHTA, CDR2 FQGNSA. The CDR3 length is 14 residues. The V and J ends lost 5 bases and 5 bases, in that order; junction bases with no gene match: 3. Supplemented by reference TRBV7-2 and TRBJ2-3, the full variable domain reads GAGVSQSPSNKVTEKGKDVELRCDPISGHTALYWYRQSLGQGLEFLIYFQGNSAPDKSGLPSDRFSAERTGGSVSTLTIQRTQQEDSAVYLCASSITSGGDTQYFGPGTRLTVL.

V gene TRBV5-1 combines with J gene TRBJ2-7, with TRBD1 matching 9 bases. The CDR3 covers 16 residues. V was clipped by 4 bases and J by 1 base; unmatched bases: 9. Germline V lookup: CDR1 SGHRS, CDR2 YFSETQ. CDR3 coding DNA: TGCGCCAGCAGCCCCGACCCAGGGACAGGGTCCTACGAGCAGTACTTC. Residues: CASSPDPGTGSYEQYF.

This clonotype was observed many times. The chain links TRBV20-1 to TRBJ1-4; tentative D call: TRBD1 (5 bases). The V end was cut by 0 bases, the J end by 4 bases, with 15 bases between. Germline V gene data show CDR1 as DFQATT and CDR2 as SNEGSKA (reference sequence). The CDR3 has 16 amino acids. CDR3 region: CSARDNKRQLNEKLFF. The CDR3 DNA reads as TGCAGTGCTAGAGATAATAAGAGACAGCTTAATGAAAAACTGTTTTTT.

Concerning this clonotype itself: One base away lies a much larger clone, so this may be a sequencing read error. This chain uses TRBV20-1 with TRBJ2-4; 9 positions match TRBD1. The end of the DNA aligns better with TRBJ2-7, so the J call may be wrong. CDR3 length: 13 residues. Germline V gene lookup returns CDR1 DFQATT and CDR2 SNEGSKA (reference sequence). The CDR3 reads CSARTGGDYEQYF. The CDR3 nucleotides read TGCAGTGCTCGTACAGGGGGCGACTACGAGCAGTACTTC.